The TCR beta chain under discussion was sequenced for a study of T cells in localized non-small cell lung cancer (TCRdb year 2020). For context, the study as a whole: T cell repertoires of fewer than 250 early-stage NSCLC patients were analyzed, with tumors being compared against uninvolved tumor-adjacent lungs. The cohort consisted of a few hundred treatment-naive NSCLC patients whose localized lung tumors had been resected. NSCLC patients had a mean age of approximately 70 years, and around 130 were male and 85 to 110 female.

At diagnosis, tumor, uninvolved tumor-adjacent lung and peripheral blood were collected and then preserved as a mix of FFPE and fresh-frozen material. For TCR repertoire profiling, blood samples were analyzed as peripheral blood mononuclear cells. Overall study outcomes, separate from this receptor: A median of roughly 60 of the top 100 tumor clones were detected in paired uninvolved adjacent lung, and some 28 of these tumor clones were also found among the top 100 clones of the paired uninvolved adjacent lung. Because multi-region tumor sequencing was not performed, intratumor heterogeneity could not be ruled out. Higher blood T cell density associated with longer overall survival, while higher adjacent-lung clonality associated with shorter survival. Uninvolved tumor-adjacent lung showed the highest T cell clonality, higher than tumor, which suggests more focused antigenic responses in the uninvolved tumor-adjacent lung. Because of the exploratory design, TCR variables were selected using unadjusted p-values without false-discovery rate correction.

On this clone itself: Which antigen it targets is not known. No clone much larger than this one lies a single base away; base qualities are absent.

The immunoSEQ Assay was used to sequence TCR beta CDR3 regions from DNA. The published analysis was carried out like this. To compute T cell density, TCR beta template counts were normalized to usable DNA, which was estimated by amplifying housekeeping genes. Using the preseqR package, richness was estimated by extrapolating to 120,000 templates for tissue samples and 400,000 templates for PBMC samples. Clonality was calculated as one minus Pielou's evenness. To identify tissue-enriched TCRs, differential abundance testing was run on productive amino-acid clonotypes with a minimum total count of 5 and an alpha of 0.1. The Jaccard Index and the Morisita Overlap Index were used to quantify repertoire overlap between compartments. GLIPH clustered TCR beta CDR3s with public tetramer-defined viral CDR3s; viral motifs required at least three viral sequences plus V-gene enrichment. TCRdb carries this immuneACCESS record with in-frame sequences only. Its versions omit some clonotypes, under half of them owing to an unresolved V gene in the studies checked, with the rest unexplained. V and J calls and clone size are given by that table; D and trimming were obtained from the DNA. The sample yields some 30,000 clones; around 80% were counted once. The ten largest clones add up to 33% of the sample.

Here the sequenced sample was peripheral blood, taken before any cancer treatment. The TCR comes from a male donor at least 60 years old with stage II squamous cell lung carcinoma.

The sequenced DNA: TGTGCCAGCAGTAATCGCCGAAGAGGGACTGAAGCTTTCTTT. This gives the protein CASSNRRRGTEAFF. The V and J segments used are TRBV6-5 and TRBJ1-1, with the D segment identity uncertain. There are 14 amino acids in the CDR3, from cysteine to phenylalanine inclusive. Only CDR3 DNA is held: 42 bases, read in frame from base 1. The trim is 5 bases for V and 5 bases for J, with a gap of 15 bases between the germline ends. The germline V gene sets CDR1 to MNHEY and CDR2 to SVGAGI.